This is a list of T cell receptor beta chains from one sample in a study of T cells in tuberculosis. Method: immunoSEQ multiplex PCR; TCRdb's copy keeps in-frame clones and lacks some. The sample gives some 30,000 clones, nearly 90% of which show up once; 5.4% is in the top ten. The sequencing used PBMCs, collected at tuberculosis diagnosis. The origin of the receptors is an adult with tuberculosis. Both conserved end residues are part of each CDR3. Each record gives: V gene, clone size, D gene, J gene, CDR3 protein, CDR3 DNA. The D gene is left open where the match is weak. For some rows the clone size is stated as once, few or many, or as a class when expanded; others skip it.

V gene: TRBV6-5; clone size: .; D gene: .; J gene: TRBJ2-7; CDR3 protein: CASTRRGGSEQYF; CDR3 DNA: TGTGCCAGCACTCGGAGAGGAGGGAGCGAGCAGTACTTC
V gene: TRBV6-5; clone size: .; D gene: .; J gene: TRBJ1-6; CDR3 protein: CACKRVGVNSPLHF; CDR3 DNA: TGTGCTTGCAAGCGGGTTGGTGTGAATTCACCCCTCCACTTT
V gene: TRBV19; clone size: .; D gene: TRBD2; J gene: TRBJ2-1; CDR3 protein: CASSWSSGRGAYNEQFF; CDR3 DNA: TGTGCCAGTAGTTGGTCTAGCGGGCGAGGAGCCTACAATGAGCAGTTCTTC
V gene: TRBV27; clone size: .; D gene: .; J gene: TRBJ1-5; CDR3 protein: CASSSAGNQPQHF; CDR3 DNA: TGTGCCAGCAGTTCGGCCGGGAATCAGCCCCAGCATTTT
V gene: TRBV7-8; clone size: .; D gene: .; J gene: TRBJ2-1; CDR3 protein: CASSKSFISTNEQFF; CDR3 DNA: TGTGCCAGCAGCAAAAGCTTCATAAGTACCAATGAGCAGTTCTTC
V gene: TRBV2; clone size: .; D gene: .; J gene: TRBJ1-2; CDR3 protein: CASSEAVQGSYGYTF; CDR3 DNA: TGTGCCAGCAGTGAAGCGGTTCAGGGATCCTATGGCTACACCTTC
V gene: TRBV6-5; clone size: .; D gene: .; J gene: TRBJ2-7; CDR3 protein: CASSPGFYEQYF; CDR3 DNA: TGTGCCAGCAGCCCGGGGTTCTACGAGCAGTACTTC
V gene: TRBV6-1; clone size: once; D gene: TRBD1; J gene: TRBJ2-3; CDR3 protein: CASSEAGRGLEGTDTQYF; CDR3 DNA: TGTGCCAGCAGTGAAGCGGGCAGGGGGCTGGAGGGCACAGATACGCAGTATTTT
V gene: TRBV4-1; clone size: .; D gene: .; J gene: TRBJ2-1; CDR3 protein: CASSQAGSNEQFF; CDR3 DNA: TGCGCCAGCAGCCAAGCGGGATCCAATGAGCAGTTCTTC
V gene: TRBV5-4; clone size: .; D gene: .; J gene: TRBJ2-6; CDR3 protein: CASSRVGGGSGANVLTF; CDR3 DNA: TGTGCCAGCAGCCGCGTGGGAGGGGGATCTGGGGCCAACGTCCTGACTTTC
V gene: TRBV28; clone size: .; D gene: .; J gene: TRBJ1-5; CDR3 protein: CASSLTPGHRNQPQHF; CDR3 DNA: TGTGCCAGCAGTTTGACTCCGGGACATCGCAATCAGCCCCAGCATTTT
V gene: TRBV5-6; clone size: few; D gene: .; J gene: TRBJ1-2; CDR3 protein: CASSPQGTYGYTF; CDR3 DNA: TGTGCCAGCAGTCCACAGGGAACCTATGGCTACACCTTC
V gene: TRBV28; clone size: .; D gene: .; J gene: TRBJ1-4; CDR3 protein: CASIGEGGKLFF; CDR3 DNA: TGTGCCAGCATCGGAGAGGGAGGAAAACTGTTTTTT
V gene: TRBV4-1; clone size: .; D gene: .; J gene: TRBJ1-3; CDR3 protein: CASSQDQGSGNTIYF; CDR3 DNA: TGCGCCAGCAGCCAAGATCAGGGCTCTGGAAACACCATATATTTT
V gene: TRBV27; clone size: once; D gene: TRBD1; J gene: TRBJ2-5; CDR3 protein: CASSPGGYETQYF; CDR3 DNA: TGTGCCAGCTCTCCAGGGGGCTACGAGACCCAGTACTTC
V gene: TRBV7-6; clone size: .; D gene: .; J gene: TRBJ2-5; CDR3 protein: CASSLDGRGLETQYF; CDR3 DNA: TGTGCCAGCAGCTTAGATGGCAGGGGCTTGGAGACCCAGTACTTC
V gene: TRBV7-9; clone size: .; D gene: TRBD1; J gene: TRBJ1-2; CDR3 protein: CASSRDRAAYGYTF; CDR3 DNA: TGTGCCAGCAGCAGGGACAGGGCGGCCTATGGCTACACCTTC
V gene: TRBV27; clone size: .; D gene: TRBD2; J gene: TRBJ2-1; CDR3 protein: CASLRPGGNNEQFF; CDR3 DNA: TGTGCCAGCCTACGTCCGGGGGGGAACAATGAGCAGTTCTTC
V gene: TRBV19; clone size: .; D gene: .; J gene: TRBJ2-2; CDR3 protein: CASSPTQGGGELFF; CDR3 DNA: TGTGCCAGTAGTCCTACCCAAGGGGGCGGGGAGCTGTTTTTT
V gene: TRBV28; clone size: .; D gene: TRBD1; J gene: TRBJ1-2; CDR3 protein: CASGQGDGYTF; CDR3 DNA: TGTGCCAGCGGACAGGGAGATGGCTACACCTTC
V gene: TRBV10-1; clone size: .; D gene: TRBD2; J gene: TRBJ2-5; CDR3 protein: CASSENGGEGETQYF; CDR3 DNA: TGCGCCAGCAGTGAAAATGGCGGGGAGGGAGAGACCCAGTACTTC
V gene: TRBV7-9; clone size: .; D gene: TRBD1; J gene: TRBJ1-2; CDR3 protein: CASSSWWTGEDYGYTF; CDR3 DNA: TGTGCCAGCAGCTCTTGGTGGACAGGGGAGGACTATGGCTACACCTTC
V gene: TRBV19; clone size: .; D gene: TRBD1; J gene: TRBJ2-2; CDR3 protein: CASRYRGPGELFF; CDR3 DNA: TGTGCCAGTAGGTACAGGGGGCCCGGGGAGCTGTTTTTT
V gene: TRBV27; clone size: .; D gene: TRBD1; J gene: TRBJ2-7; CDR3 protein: CASSVGQGGEQYF; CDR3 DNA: TGTGCCAGCAGTGTTGGACAGGGCGGCGAGCAGTACTTC
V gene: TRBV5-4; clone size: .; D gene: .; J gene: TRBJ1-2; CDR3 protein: CASSLEQSNYGYTF; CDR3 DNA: TGTGCCAGCAGCTTGGAACAGTCTAACTATGGCTACACCTTC
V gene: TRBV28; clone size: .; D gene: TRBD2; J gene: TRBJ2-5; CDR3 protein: CASSPLAGGPETQYF; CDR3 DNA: TGTGCCAGCAGTCCACTAGCGGGAGGCCCAGAGACCCAGTACTTC
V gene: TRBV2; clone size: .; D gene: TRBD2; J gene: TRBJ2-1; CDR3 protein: CASRAGTYNEQFF; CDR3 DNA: TGTGCCAGCAGAGCGGGAACATACAATGAGCAGTTCTTC
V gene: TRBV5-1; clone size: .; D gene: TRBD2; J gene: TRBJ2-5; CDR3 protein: CASSLFSSGVQETQYF; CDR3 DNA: TGCGCCAGCAGCTTGTTCTCTAGCGGGGTCCAAGAGACCCAGTACTTC
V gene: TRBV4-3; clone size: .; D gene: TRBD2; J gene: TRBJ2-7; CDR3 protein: CASSPAGRLHEQYF; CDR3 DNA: TGCGCCAGCAGCCCAGCGGGAAGACTCCACGAGCAGTACTTC
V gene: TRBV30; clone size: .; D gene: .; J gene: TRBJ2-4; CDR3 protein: CAFRVVQNIQYF; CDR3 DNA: TGTGCTTTCCGCGTGGTTCAAAACATTCAGTACTTC
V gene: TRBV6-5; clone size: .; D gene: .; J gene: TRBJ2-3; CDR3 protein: CASTTTGGDTQYF; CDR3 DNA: TGTGCCAGCACTACAACGGGTGGAGATACGCAGTATTTT
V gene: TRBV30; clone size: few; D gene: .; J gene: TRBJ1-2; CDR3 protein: CAWNQDWNGYTF; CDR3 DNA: TGTGCCTGGAACCAGGATTGGAATGGCTACACCTTC
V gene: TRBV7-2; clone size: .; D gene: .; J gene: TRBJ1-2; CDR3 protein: CASSLGGVYGYTF; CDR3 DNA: TGTGCCAGCAGCCTAGGGGGGGTCTATGGCTACACCTTC
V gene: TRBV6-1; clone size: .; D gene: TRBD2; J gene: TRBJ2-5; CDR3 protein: CASHTDGGRMTQYF; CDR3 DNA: TGTGCCAGCCATACTGACGGGGGGAGGATGACCCAGTACTTC
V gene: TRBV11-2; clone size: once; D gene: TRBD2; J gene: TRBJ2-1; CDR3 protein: CASSLTGGPSNEQFF; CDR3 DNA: TGTGCCAGCAGCTTAACGGGGGGGCCGTCTAATGAGCAGTTCTTC
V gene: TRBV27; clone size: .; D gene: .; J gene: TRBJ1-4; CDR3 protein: CASSLLGSATNEKLFF; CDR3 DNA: TGTGCCAGCAGTTTATTGGGCAGTGCAACTAATGAAAAACTGTTTTTT
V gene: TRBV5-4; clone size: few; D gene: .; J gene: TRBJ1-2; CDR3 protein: CASSGTGSYGYTF; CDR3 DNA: TGTGCCAGCAGCGGAACAGGGTCCTATGGCTACACCTTC
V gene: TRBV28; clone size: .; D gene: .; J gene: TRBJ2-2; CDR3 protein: CASSFSVSSDGEELFF; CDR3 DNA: TGTGCCAGCAGTTTTTCCGTGAGCAGCGACGGGGAGGAGCTGTTTTTT
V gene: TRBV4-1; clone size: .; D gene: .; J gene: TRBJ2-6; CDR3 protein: CASSQDWGLGSGANVLTF; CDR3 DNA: TGCGCCAGCAGCCAAGACTGGGGCCTAGGCTCTGGGGCCAACGTCCTGACTTTC
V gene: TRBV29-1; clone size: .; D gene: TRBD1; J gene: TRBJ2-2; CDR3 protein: CSVSSGTGGGTGELFF; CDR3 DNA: TGCAGCGTTTCATCCGGGACAGGGGGCGGCACCGGGGAGCTGTTTTTT
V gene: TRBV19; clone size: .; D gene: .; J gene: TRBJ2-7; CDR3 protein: CASSMARFSYEQYF; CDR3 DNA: TGTGCCAGTAGTATGGCGCGGTTCTCGTACGAGCAGTACTTC
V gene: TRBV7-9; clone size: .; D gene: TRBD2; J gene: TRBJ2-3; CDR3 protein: CASNRGGADTQYF; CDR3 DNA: TGTGCCAGCAACCGGGGGGGCGCAGATACGCAGTATTTT
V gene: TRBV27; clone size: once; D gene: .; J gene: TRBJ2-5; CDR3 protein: CASSFPGDGTQYF; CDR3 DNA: TGTGCCAGCAGTTTCCCCGGGGATGGGACCCAGTACTTC
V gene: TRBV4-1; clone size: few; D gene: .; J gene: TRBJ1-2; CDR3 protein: CASSQQTINYGYTF; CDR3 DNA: TGCGCCAGCAGCCAACAGACAATTAACTATGGCTACACCTTC
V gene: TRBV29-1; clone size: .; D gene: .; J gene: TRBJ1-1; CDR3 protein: CSVARGIGELMNTEAFF; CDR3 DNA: TGCAGCGTCGCCCGGGGTATCGGTGAGCTAATGAACACTGAAGCTTTCTTT
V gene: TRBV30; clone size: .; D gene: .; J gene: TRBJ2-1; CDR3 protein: CAWSRRYGYNEQFF; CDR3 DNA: TGTGCCTGGAGTAGGAGATATGGCTACAATGAGCAGTTCTTC
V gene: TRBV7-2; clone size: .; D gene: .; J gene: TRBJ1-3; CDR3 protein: CASSGPSGNTIYF; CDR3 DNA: TGTGCCAGCAGCGGGCCCTCTGGAAACACCATATATTTT
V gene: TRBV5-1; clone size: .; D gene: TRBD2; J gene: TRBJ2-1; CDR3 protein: CASSSGLAGGLTYNEQFF; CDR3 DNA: TGCGCCAGCAGCTCCGGACTAGCGGGGGGTCTAACCTACAATGAGCAGTTCTTC
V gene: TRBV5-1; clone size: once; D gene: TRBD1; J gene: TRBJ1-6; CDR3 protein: CASSRQGGDSPLHF; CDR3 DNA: TGCGCCAGCAGTAGACAGGGTGGTGATTCACCCCTCCACTTT
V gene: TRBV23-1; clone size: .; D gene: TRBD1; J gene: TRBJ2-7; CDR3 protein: CASYTRDRMREQYF; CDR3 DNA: TGCGCCAGCTATACTCGGGACAGGATGCGAGAGCAGTACTTC
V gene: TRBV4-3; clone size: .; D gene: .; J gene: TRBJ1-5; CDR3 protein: CASSQNQGQPQHF; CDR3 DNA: TGCGCCAGCAGCCAAAATCAGGGCCAGCCCCAGCATTTT
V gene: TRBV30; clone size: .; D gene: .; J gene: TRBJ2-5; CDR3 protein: CAWNRGSPGTQYF; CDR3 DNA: TGTGCCTGGAATCGGGGGTCACCGGGGACCCAGTACTTC
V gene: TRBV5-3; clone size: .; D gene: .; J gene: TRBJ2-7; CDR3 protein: CARSPLRTANSYEQYF; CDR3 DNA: TGTGCCAGAAGCCCACTACGGACAGCAAATTCCTACGAGCAGTACTTC
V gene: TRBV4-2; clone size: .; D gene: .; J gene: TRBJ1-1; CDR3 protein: CASSPTGTPMNTEAFF; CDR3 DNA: TGTGCCAGCAGCCCAACAGGCACCCCGATGAACACTGAAGCTTTCTTT
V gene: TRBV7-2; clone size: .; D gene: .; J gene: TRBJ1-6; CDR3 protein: CASRASDTEISPLHF; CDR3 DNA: TGTGCCAGCAGGGCCTCGGACACGGAGATTTCACCCCTCCACTTT
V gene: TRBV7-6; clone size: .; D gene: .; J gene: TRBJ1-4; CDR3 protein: CASSLWSATNEKLFF; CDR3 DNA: TGTGCCAGCAGCTTATGGTCAGCAACTAATGAAAAACTGTTTTTT
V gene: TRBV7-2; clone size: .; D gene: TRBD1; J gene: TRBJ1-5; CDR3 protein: CASSLDRGVQPQHF; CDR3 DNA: TGTGCCAGCAGCTTGGACAGGGGGGTACAGCCCCAGCATTTT
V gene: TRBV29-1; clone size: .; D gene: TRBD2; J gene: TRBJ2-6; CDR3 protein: CSVVLAVSGANVLTF; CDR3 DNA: TGCAGCGTTGTACTAGCGGTCTCTGGGGCCAACGTCCTGACTTTC